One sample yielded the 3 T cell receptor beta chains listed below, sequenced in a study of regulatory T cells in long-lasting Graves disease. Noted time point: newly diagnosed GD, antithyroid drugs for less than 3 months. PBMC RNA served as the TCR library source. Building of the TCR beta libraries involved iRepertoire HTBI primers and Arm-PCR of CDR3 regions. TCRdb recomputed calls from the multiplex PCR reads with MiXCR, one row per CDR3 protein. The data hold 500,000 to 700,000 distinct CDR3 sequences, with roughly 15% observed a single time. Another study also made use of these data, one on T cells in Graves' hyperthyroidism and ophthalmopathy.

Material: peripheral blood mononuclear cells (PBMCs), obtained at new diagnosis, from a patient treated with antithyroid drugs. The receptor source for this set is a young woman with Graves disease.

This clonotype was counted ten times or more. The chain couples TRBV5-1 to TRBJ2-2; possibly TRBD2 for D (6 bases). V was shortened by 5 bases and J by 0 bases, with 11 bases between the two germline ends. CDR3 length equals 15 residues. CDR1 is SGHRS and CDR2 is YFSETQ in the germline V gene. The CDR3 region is CASRMGGTNTGELFF. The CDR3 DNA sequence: TGCGCCAGCAGGATGGGGGGTACGAACACCGGGGAGCTGTTTTTT.

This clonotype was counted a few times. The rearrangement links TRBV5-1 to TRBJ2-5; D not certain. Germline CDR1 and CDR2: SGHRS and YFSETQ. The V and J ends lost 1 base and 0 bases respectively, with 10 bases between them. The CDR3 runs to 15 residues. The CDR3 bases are TGCGCCAGCAGCTTGTCCCCGCCAAACCAAGAGACCCAGTACTTC. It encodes CASSLSPPNQETQYF.

DNA for the CDR3: TGTGCCAGCAGCGTAGGAGGACTAGCGGGACTTTCAGATACGCAGTATTTT. Protein product: CASSVGGLAGLSDTQYF. The V gene is TRBV9, the J gene TRBJ2-3; 12 bases align to TRBD2. CDR1 and CDR2 (germline): SGDLS, YYNGEE. Trimming took 0 bases from V and 4 from J; bases not matched to a gene: 6. This CDR3 is built from 17 residues.